These T cell receptor beta chains were read from a single sample in a study of radiotherapy plus CTLA-4 blockade in lung cancer. TCRdb keeps only in-frame clones here, not all; method: immunoSEQ multiplex PCR. Of about 49,000 clones listed, 88% are singletons. Sample: peripheral blood, taken from a patient treated with radiotherapy plus ipilimumab. These receptor sequences come from a human donor with non-small cell lung cancer whose response to radiotherapy plus ipilimumab could not be evaluated. Each CDR3 is given with its conserved first and last residue. D genes are given only for firm matches. The size entry is marked missing in some rows and otherwise reads once, few, many or a size class.

>TRBJ2-6|NA|NA|TRBV7-2
TGTGCCAGCAGCCGCCGGAGCTCTGGGGCCAACGTCCTGACTTTC
CASSRRSSGANVLTF
>TRBJ2-1|NA|TRBD2|TRBV19
TGTGCCAGTAGCAGACTAGCGGGAGCCTACAATGAGCAGTTCTTC
CASSRLAGAYNEQFF
>TRBJ2-1|NA|TRBD1|TRBV7-2
TGTGCCAGCAGCTTGCTCGCCGGGACAGGGCTTACCAATGAGCAGTTCTTC
CASSLLAGTGLTNEQFF
>TRBJ1-1|once|TRBD1|TRBV28
TGTGCCAGCAGATCAGGACAGGGAGAAGCTTTCTTT
CASRSGQGEAFF
>TRBJ2-2|once|TRBD2|TRBV2
TGTGCGGTCAGCGGGGGAAACACCGGGGAGCTGTTTTTT
CAVSGGNTGELFF
>TRBJ1-1|NA|TRBD1|TRBV6-5
TGTGCCAGCAGCCCGACAGGGGGCTACACTGAAGCTTTCTTT
CASSPTGGYTEAFF
>TRBJ2-2|NA|NA|TRBV18
TGTGCCAGCTCCCAAGGACAGACGAACACCGGGGAGCTGTTTTTT
CASSQGQTNTGELFF
>TRBJ1-5|NA|NA|TRBV15
TGTGCCACCACCGAAGGAGGAGTTGGGCCCCAGCATTTT
CATTEGGVGPQHF
>TRBJ2-2|NA|NA|TRBV10-1
TGCGCCAGCAGCAGGGGGAACACCGGGGAGCTGTTTTTT
CASSRGNTGELFF
>TRBJ1-2|NA|NA|TRBV2
TGTGCCAGCAGCCTGCGGACTGCCTCGACTAACTATGGCTACACCTTC
CASSLRTASTNYGYTF
>TRBJ2-2|NA|TRBD1|TRBV19
TGTGCCAGTAGTTTCGGGACAGCGAACACCGGGGAGCTGTTTTTT
CASSFGTANTGELFF
>TRBJ1-1|NA|TRBD1|TRBV5-1
TGCGCCAGCAGCAGGACAGGGGGTAACACTGAAGCTTTCTTT
CASSRTGGNTEAFF
>TRBJ2-7|once|TRBD2|TRBV5-1
TGCGCCAGCAGCTTGTCAGCTAGCGGTCCTTCTGAGCAGTACTTC
CASSLSASGPSEQYF
>TRBJ1-6|NA|NA|TRBV7-2
TGTGCCAGCACCTTCTTAATCCCGGATAATTCACCCCTCCACTTT
CASTFLIPDNSPLHF
>TRBJ1-4|NA|NA|TRBV5-1
TGCGCCAGCAGCTTGTGGGGGGGCGCCGGGGAAAAACTGTTTTTT
CASSLWGGAGEKLFF
>TRBJ2-7|NA|NA|TRBV28
TGTGCCAGCAGTCCGACAGGCTCGAGCTCCTACGAGCAGTACTTC
CASSPTGSSSYEQYF
>TRBJ1-5|NA|NA|TRBV19
TGTGCCAGTAGCCCGCGACAGCTCAATAGCAATCAGCCCCAGCATTTT
CASSPRQLNSNQPQHF